What follows describes a single TCR beta chain. Antigen specificity is unknown. Noted treatment: approximately 18 received Ad26.COV2.S at low or high dose, single or two shots; 5 received placebo; per-sample allocation not given. The samples were gathered on day 63 after the first injection of vaccine or placebo. The data stem from a study of Ad26.COV2.S vaccination and SARS-CoV-2 variants. Overall study: The trial was COV1001 and the donor's arm was Ad26.COV2.S. Recipients of Ad26.COV2.S got it intramuscularly, once or twice 56 days apart.

Assay used: immunoSEQ multiplex PCR; TCRdb lists only in-frame clones, some missing. The sample comprises roughly 390,000 clones, less than 90% of which are singletons, and 3.5% rests with the top ten. This CDR3 is 11 amino acids long. V was pared by 2 bases and J by 5 bases, with 3 bases between. The germline V gene encodes CDR1 MNHEY and CDR2 SVGEGT. Notes on the study in general: The TCR breadth and depth analyses may have understated or missed part of the total T cell responses. Vaccinated and placebo-treated recipients had similar non-spike TCR breadth.

This receptor was obtained from a person between 18 and 65 years old who received the Ad26.COV2.S COVID-19 vaccine or a placebo. V usage is TRBV6-2 or TRBV6-3 and J usage is TRBJ2-5; D gene uncertain. This sample comprised peripheral blood, obtained in a trial of Ad26.COV2.S vaccine versus placebo. In DNA form, the CDR3 reads TGTGCCAGCAGTTACGGTGAGACCCAGTACTTC. It translates to CASSYGETQYF.